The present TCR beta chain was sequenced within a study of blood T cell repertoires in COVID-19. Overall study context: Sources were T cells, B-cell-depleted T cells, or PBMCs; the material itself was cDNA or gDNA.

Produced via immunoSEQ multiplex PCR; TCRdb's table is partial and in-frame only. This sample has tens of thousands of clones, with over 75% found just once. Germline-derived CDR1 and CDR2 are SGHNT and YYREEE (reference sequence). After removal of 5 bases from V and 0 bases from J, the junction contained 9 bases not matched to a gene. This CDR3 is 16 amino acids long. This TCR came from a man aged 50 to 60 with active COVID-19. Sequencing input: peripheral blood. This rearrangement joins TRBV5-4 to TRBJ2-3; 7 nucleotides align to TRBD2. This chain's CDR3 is CASSRRAGPSTDTQYF. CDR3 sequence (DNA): TGTGCCAGCAGTCGTCGAGCGGGACCAAGCACAGATACGCAGTATTTT.